These 27 T cell receptor beta chains were sequenced from one sample in a study of patients and donors after allogeneic stem cell transplantation. Via MiXCR, TCRdb re-called the RT-PCR reads, giving one row per CDR3 protein. The repertoire holds 400,000 to 450,000 distinct CDR3 sequences, with around 16% as singletons. Specimen: blood, either unsorted or a sorted T cell fraction (not recorded which). The origin of the receptors is a human donor who was either an allogeneic HSCT recipient or a stem cell or donor lymphocyte infusion donor (not recorded which). It is not recorded whose cells these are; they may come from a transplant donor.

This clonotype was seen only a few times. The gene calls are TRBV28 and TRBJ2-1; TRBD1 might be the D (6 bases). Per germline, CDR1 MDHEN and CDR2 SYDVKM. Trimming removed 7 bases at V and 6 bases at J, with 19 bases between. The CDR3 covers 15 residues. The chain's CDR3 is CASIRTQGIGNEQFF. The DNA of the CDR3 is TGTGCCAGCATACGGACCCAGGGGATCGGCAATGAGCAGTTCTTC.

The CDR3 sequence: CASSRTGGNTGELFF. CDR3 nucleotide sequence: TGTGCCAGCAGTAGGACAGGGGGGAACACCGGGGAGCTGTTTTTT. The rearrangement uses TRBV12-3 or TRBV12-4 and TRBJ2-2, with 10 nucleotides matching TRBD1. After removal of 5 bases from V and 1 base from J, the junction contained 1 base not matched to a gene. This CDR3 is built from 15 residues.

This clonotype was seen only a few times. The V call is TRBV11-1, the J call TRBJ2-5; 7 positions agree with TRBD1. The length of the CDR3 is 16 residues. Germline CDR1 is SGHAT and CDR2 is FQDESV (reference sequence). V dropped 4 bases and J dropped 3; count of bases not matched to a gene: 11. The CDR3 DNA sequence: TGTGCCAGCAGCTCCGGGGCAGGGGGTCGAGAAGAGACCCAGTACTTC. It is translated as CASSSGAGGREETQYF.

J is TRBJ2-7 and V is TRBV6-1, with 7 nucleotides matching TRBD1. After removal of 4 bases from V and 4 bases from J, the junction contained 10 bases not matched to a gene. Germline CDR1 MNHNS, CDR2 SASEGT. This CDR3 contains 15 residues. The CDR3 region is CASSGTGALFYEQYF. The DNA for the CDR3 is TGTGCCAGCAGTGGAACAGGGGCCCTTTTTTACGAGCAGTACTTC.

This CDR3 reads CARANLDTEAFF. DNA for the CDR3: TGTGCCAGGGCGAACTTGGACACTGAAGCTTTCTTT. The rearrangement joins TRBV19 to TRBJ1-1; D unclear. Germline-derived CDR1 and CDR2 are LNHDA and SQIVND (reference sequence). The V gene lost 9 bases and the J gene lost 3 bases, with 11 bases spanning the gap. The CDR3 is made up of 12 amino acids. The whole variable domain, remainder taken from reference TRBV19 and TRBJ1-1, is DGGITQSPKYLFRKEGQNVTLSCEQNLNHDAMYWYRQDPGQGLRLIYYSQIVNDFQKGDIAEGYSVSREKKESFPLTVTSAQKNPTAFYLCARANLDTEAFFGQGTRLTVV.

In its sample, this clonotype was seen a few times. The V and J genes are TRBV25-1 and TRBJ1-6, with D hard to call. The V end was cut by 2 bases, the J end by 7 bases, with 9 bases between. Germline V CDR1 and CDR2: MGHDK, SYGVNS. This CDR3 region has 14 residues. The CDR3 is CASSEEGGNSPLHF. The CDR3, as DNA: TGTGCCAGCAGTGAAGAGGGTGGGAATTCACCCCTCCACTTT. The full variable domain, with the rest looked up from reference TRBV25-1 and TRBJ1-6, is EADIYQTPRYLVIGTGKKITLECSQTMGHDKMYWYQQDPGMELHLIHYSYGVNSTEKGDLSSESTVSRIRTEHFPLTLESARPSHTSQYLCASSEEGGNSPLHFGNGTRLTVT.

This clonotype appeared many times. This chain joins TRBV6-6 and TRBJ2-5, with 7 positions matching TRBD2. The length of the CDR3 is 13 residues. The trim removed 2 bases at V and 3 bases at J, leaving 0 bases unmatched. Per germline, CDR1 MNHNY and CDR2 SVGAGI (reference sequence). The CDR3 protein is CASSYGREETQYF. The CDR3 nucleotides read TGTGCCAGCAGTTACGGGAGGGAAGAGACCCAGTACTTC.

This clonotype was seen only a few times. This chain joins TRBV7-9 and TRBJ2-2; no firm D call. Trimming shortened V by 1 base and J by 4 bases, and 10 bases separated the two germline ends. Looked up from germline, CDR1 is SEHNR and CDR2 is FQNEAQ (reference sequence). The CDR3 has 15 residues. The CDR3 nucleotides read TGTGCCAGCAGCTTAGGTAGTCTGACCACCGGGGAGCTGTTTTTT. This translates into CASSLGSLTTGELFF. Full variable domain (outside the CDR3, taken from reference TRBV7-9 and TRBJ2-2): DTGVSQNPRHKITKRGQNVTFRCDPISEHNRLYWYRQTLGQGPEFLTYFQNEAQLEKSRLLSDRFSAERPKGSFSTLEIQRTEQGDSAMYLCASSLGSLTTGELFFGEGSRLTVL.

Worth noting for this clonotype: Possible read error: a much larger clone is one base away. The chain recombines TRBV24-1 with TRBJ2-5; D is tentatively TRBD1 or TRBD2 (5 bases each). Trimming took off 5 bases at V and 4 bases at J, with 19 bases between the two ends. The CDR3 spans 16 residues. Per germline, CDR1 KGHDR and CDR2 SFDVKD. CDR3 region: CATSAGLGLDSETQYF. The DNA of the CDR3 is TGTGCCACCAGTGCGGGGCTGGGGTTGGATTCAGAGACCCAGTACTTC.

The V and J genes are TRBV5-1 and TRBJ2-2, with 8 bases identical to TRBD1. The CDR3 is made up of 17 amino acids. Germline V gene sequence: CDR1 SGHRS, CDR2 YFSETQ. The V gene end was trimmed by 4 bases and the J gene end by 1 base; junction bases not matched to a gene: 9. The DNA for the CDR3 is TGCGCCAGCAGCAAGGCTGACAGGGGTCAGAACACCGGGGAGCTGTTTTTT. Its translation: CASSKADRGQNTGELFF.

The chain employs TRBV18 and TRBJ2-7; TRBD2 aligns across 8 bases. Germline CDR1 reads KGHSH; CDR2 reads LQKENI. V gave up 0 bases and J gave up 3 bases; unmatched junction bases: 4. CDR3 size: 15 residues. The CDR3 is CASSPPFTSGYEQYF. In DNA, the CDR3 is TGTGCCAGCTCACCACCGTTTACTAGCGGCTACGAGCAGTACTTC.

This clonotype was detected only a few times. CDR3: CASSPLVTQYF. The DNA for the CDR3 is TGTGCCAGCAGCCCCCTCGTAACCCAGTACTTC. The rearrangement links TRBV7-2 to TRBJ2-5, with unresolved D. Germline V gives CDR1 SGHTA, CDR2 FQGNSA. This CDR3 is built from 11 residues. V was trimmed by 5 bases and J by 8 bases, leaving 9 bases between them.

The chain has TRBV6-1 and TRBJ1-1; TRBD1 agrees at 8 bases. This CDR3 spans 14 amino acids. V shed 6 bases, J shed 1 base, and the junction held 4 bases outside the gene matches. The V gene's germline CDR1 is MNHNS and CDR2 SASEGT. CDR3 sequence: CASRVDRGNTEAFF. The CDR3 region has the DNA TGTGCCAGCAGAGTAGACAGGGGGAACACTGAAGCTTTCTTT.

This clonotype was observed a handful of times. This chain connects TRBV29-1 to TRBJ2-7; 7 nucleotides line up with TRBD1. Germline CDR1 reads SQVTM; CDR2 reads ANQGSEA. The ends lost 3 bases at V and 1 base at J; junction bases unmatched: 9. This CDR3 comprises 15 residues. The DNA for the CDR3 is TGCAGCGTTGAGGGGGACAGCTTCCCTTCCTACGAGCAGTACTTC. Protein sequence: CSVEGDSFPSYEQYF.

The rearrangement joins TRBV3-1 to TRBJ1-6; weak D call: TRBD1 (5 bases). The CDR3 is 13 amino acids. The ends were cut back, 3 bases at V and 8 bases at J, with 8 bases in the middle. Germline-derived CDR1 and CDR2 are LGHDT and YNNKEL (reference sequence). The CDR3 DNA is TGTGCCAGCAGCCAGAGAGGGGATTCACCCCTCCACTTT. Encoded protein: CASSQRGDSPLHF.

This clonotype was found a few times. This chain connects TRBV5-1 to TRBJ1-6; D perhaps matches TRBD1 (5 bases). With 4 bases removed from V and 10 bases from J, the gap between germline ends came to 12 bases. The CDR3 spans 13 residues. From germline, CDR1 is SGHRS and CDR2 YFSETQ. The CDR3 bases are TGCGCCAGCAGCCGGGACGCAAGGTCACCCCTCCACTTT. Translation: CASSRDARSPLHF.

The CDR3: CASSRDRSVRETQYF. The DNA for the CDR3 is TGTGCCAGCAGCCGTGACAGATCTGTTCGCGAGACCCAGTACTTC. V is TRBV7-2 and J is TRBJ2-5; D perhaps matches TRBD1 (5 bases). CDR1 and CDR2 from the germline V gene are SGHTA and FQGNSA. This CDR3 has 15 residues. The ends were cut back, 5 bases at V and 5 bases at J, with 18 bases in the middle. Full variable domain (rest looked up from reference TRBV7-2 and TRBJ2-5): GAGVSQSPSNKVTEKGKDVELRCDPISGHTALYWYRQSLGQGLEFLIYFQGNSAPDKSGLPSDRFSAERTGGSVSTLTIQRTQQEDSAVYLCASSRDRSVRETQYFGPGTRLLVL.

The rearrangement uses TRBV7-9 and TRBJ2-1; TRBD1 might be the D (6 bases). Germline lookup yields CDR1 SEHNR and CDR2 FQNEAQ (reference sequence). Trimming shortened V by 6 bases and J by 9 bases, and 21 bases separated the two germline ends. The CDR3 is 15 residues long. The CDR3 DNA sequence: TGTGCCAGCAGGAGATCAGGGGCCGGTGATAGTGAGCAGTTCTTC. Translation gives CASRRSGAGDSEQFF. Looking up the rest from reference TRBV7-9 and TRBJ2-1 gives the full variable domain: DTGVSQNPRHKITKRGQNVTFRCDPISEHNRLYWYRQTLGQGPEFLTYFQNEAQLEKSRLLSDRFSAERPKGSFSTLEIQRTEQGDSAMYLCASRRSGAGDSEQFFGPGTRLTVL.

The gene calls are TRBV18 and TRBJ1-3; unclear D gene. CDR1 KGHSH and CDR2 LQKENI come from the germline V gene. This CDR3 comprises 13 residues. V shed 4 bases and J shed 5 bases, with 9 bases lying between them. The CDR3 sequence is CASSRKDRNTIYF. The CDR3 nucleotides are TGTGCCAGCTCACGAAAGGATAGAAACACCATATATTTT.

The table lists this clonotype with many counts. The chain carries TRBV4-1 and TRBJ2-1; 10 bases fit TRBD2. Looked up from germline, CDR1 is MGHRA and CDR2 is YSYEKL. V was clipped by 3 bases and J by 7 bases; unmatched bases: 6. The CDR3 is 15 residues long. The CDR3 DNA sequence: TGCGCCAGCAGCCAGCTAGCGGGAGTGAGGAATGAGCAGTTCTTC. The encoded protein is CASSQLAGVRNEQFF.

This CDR3 reads CSARAASYEQYF. In nucleotides, the CDR3 is TGCAGTGCTAGAGCAGCATCCTACGAGCAGTACTTC. This chain joins TRBV20-1 and TRBJ2-7, with D unresolved. This CDR3 is 12 amino acids long. Trimming took off 1 base at V and 1 base at J, with 5 bases between the two ends. CDR1 is DFQATT and CDR2 is SNEGSKA in the germline V gene (reference sequence).

This clonotype was picked up a small number of times. The chain employs TRBV27 and TRBJ2-7; 7 bases are a match to TRBD1. The CDR3 runs to 13 residues. V trimming: 5 bases; J trimming: 4 bases; junction bases outside the gene matches: 5. Germline V CDR1 and CDR2: MNHEY, SMNVEV (reference sequence). CDR3 residues: CASSTRDRYEQYF. CDR3 bases: TGTGCCAGCAGTACCCGGGACAGATACGAGCAGTACTTC.

The chain has TRBV7-9 and TRBJ1-1, with D perhaps TRBD1 (5 bases). This CDR3 comprises 17 residues. Germline lookup yields CDR1 SEHNR and CDR2 FQNEAQ (reference sequence). Trimming cost V 1 base and J 6 bases, with 21 bases left between them. In nucleotides, the CDR3 is TGTGCCAGCAGCTTAGGGATCCGGGGCAGGACCTTACCTGAAGCTTTCTTT. Protein: CASSLGIRGRTLPEAFF.

The rearrangement links TRBV21-1 to TRBJ1-3; TRBD1, as called in the table, went unchecked against the DNA. TRBV21-1 is a recognized pseudogene. The CDR3 loop spans 17 amino acids. The CDR3 DNA follows: TGTGCCAGCAGCAACACAGGGGAGGGTGTCTCTGGAAACACCATATATTTT. As protein: CASSNTGEGVSGNTIYF.

This clonotype appeared many times. The gene calls are TRBV20-1 and TRBJ2-7, with a weak D call TRBD2 (6 bases). From germline, CDR1 is DFQATT and CDR2 SNEGSKA (reference sequence). V was clipped by 6 bases and J by 3 bases, with 12 bases between them. This CDR3 is 12 amino acids long. The CDR3 DNA reads as TGCAGTGCCTATGGAGGGAACTACGAGCAGTACTTC. Translation: CSAYGGNYEQYF.

The J gene is TRBJ2-5, the V gene TRBV20-1; 10 bases fit TRBD2. This CDR3 comprises 13 residues. Germline V gene data show CDR1 as DFQATT and CDR2 as SNEGSKA (reference sequence). Trimming cost V 4 bases and J 4 bases; bases outside gene matches: 3. The CDR3 DNA sequence: TGCAGTGCTACTAGCGGGGGAAGAGAGACCCAGTACTTC. It specifies CSATSGGRETQYF.

This clonotype was seen only a few times. CDR3 amino acids: CASSTAGQAEYEQYF. The CDR3 nucleotides read TGTGCCAGCAGTACGGCGGGACAAGCAGAATACGAGCAGTACTTC. J is TRBJ2-7 and V is TRBV6-1; D may correspond to TRBD1 or TRBD2 (6 bases each). CDR1 is MNHNS and CDR2 is SASEGT in the germline V gene. This CDR3 is built from 15 residues. Trimming cost V 5 bases and J 4 bases, with 18 bases left between them.